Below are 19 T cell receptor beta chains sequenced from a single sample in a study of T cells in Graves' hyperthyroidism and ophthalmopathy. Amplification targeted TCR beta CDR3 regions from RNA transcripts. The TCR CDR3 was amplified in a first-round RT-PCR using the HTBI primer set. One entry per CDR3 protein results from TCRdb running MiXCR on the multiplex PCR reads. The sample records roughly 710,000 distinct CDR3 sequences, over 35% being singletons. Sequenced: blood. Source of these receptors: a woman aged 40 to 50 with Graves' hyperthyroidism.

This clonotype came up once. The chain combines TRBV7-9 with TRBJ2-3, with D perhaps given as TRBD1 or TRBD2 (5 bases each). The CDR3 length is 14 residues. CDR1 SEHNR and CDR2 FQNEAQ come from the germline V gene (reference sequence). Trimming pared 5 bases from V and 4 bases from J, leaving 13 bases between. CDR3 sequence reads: CASSHRGTPDTQYF. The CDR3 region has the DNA TGTGCCAGCAGCCACCGAGGGACGCCAGATACGCAGTATTTT.

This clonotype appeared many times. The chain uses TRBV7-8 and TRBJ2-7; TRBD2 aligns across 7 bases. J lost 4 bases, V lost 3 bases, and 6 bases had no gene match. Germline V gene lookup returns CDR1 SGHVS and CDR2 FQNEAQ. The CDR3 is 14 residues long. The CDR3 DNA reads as TGTGCCAGCAGCTTCATCGCGGGAGCTTACGAGCAGTACTTC. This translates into CASSFIAGAYEQYF.

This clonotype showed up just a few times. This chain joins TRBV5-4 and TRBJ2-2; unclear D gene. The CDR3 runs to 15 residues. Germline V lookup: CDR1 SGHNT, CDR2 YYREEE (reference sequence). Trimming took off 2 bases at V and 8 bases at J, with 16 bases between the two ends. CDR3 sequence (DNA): TGTGCCAGCAGCTTAGGCCCTGTCACCCCGGGGGAGCTGTTTTTT. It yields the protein CASSLGPVTPGELFF.

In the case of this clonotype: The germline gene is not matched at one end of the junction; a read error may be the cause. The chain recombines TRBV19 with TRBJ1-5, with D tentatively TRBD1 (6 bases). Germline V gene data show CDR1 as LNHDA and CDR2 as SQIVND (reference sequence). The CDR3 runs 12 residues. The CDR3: CAKDLNRDTQHF. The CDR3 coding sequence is TGTGCCAAGGACCTGAACAGGGATACCCAACATTTT.

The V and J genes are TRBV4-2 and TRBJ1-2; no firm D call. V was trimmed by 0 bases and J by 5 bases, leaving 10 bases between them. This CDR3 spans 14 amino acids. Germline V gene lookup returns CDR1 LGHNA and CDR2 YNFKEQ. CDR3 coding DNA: TGTGCCAGCAGCCAAGATGAAAGGAAGTATGGCTACACCTTC. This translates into CASSQDERKYGYTF.

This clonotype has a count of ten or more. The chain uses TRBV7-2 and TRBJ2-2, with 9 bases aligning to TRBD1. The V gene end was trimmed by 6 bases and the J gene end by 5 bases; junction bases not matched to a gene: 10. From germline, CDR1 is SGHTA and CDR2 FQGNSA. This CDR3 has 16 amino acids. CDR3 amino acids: CASSPTGGAWTGELFF. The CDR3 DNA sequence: TGTGCCAGCAGTCCCACAGGGGGCGCATGGACCGGGGAGCTGTTTTTT.

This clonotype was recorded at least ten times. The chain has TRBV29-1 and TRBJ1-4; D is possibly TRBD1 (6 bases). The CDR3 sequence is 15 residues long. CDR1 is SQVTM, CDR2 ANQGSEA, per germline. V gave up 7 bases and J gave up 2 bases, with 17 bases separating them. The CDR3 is CSAKRDTQTNEKLFF. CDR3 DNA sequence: TGCAGCGCCAAACGGGACACCCAGACTAATGAAAAACTGTTTTTT.

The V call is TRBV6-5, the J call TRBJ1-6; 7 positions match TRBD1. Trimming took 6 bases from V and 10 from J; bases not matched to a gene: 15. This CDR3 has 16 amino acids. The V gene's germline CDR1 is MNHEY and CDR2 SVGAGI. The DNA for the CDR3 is TGTGCCAGCAGACCACGGGGGACAGTCTGGTACTCACCCCTCCACTTT. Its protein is CASRPRGTVWYSPLHF.

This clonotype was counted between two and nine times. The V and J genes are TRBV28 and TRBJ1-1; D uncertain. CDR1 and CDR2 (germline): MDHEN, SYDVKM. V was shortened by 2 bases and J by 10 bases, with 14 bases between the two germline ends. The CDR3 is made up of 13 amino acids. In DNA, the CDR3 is TGTGCCAGCAGTTTAAATCGAGGTGCAAGAGCTTTCTTT. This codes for CASSLNRGARAFF.

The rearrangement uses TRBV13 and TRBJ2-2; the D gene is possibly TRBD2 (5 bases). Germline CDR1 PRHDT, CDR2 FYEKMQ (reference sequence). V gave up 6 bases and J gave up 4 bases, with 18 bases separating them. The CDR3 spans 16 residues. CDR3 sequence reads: CASSAGMSTSTGELFF. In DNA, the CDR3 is TGTGCCAGCAGTGCCGGGATGTCTACGAGCACCGGGGAGCTGTTTTTT. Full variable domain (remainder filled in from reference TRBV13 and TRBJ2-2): AAGVIQSPRHLIKEKRETATLKCYPIPRHDTVYWYQQGPGQDPQFLISFYEKMQSDKGSIPDRFSAQQFSDYHSELNMSSLELGDSALYFCASSAGMSTSTGELFFGEGSRLTVL.

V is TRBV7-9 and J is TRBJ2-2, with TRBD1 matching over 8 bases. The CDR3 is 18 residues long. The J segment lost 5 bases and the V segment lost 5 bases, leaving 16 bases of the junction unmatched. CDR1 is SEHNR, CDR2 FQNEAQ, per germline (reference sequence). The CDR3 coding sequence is TGTGCCAGCAGCCCCCATCCTCAGGGGGCGCTGGTGACCGGGGAGCTGTTTTTT. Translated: CASSPHPQGALVTGELFF.

The CDR3 DNA sequence: TGTGCCAGTAACAGGGGCCAGAAAGAGACCCAGTACTTC. Its protein product is CASNRGQKETQYF. The chain is built from TRBV19 and TRBJ2-5; TRBD1 matches at 7 bases. J lost 3 bases, V lost 7 bases, and 5 bases had no gene match. Per germline, CDR1 LNHDA and CDR2 SQIVND (reference sequence). This CDR3 is built from 13 residues.

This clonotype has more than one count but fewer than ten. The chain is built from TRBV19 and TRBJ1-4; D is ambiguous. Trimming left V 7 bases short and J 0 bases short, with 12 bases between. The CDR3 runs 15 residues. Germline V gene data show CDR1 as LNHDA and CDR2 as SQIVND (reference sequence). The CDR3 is CASTDPRATNEKLFF. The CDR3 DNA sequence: TGTGCCAGTACCGACCCACGGGCAACTAATGAAAAACTGTTTTTT.

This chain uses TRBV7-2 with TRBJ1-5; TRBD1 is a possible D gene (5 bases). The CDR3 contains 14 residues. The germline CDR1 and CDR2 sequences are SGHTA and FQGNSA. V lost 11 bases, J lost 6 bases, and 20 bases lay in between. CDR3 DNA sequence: TGTGCCTGGTCCGCAGGCGGGGCGGGTCAGCCCCAGCATTTT. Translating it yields CAWSAGGAGQPQHF.

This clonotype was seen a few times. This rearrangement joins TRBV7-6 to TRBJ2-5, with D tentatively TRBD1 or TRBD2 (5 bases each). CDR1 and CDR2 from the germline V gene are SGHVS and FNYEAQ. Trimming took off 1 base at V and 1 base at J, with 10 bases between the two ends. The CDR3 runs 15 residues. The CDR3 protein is CASSLESGRQETQYF. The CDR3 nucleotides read TGTGCCAGCAGCTTAGAATCGGGACGCCAAGAGACCCAGTACTTC.

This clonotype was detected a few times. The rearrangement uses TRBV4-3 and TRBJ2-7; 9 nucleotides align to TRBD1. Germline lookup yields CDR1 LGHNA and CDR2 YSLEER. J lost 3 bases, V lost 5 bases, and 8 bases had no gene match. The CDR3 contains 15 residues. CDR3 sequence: CASSASGQGLYEQYF. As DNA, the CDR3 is TGCGCCAGCAGCGCCTCGGGACAGGGTCTCTACGAGCAGTACTTC.

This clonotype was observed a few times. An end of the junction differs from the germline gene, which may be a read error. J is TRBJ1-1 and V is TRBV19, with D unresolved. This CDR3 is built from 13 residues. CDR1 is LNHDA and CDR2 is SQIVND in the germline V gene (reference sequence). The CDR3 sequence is CASSQDSVGEAFF. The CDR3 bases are TGCGCCAGCAGCCAAGATTCGGTGGGGGAAGCTTTCTTT. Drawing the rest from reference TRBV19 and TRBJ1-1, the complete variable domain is DGGITQSPKYLFRKEGQNVTLSCEQNLNHDAMYWYRQDPGQGLRLIYYSQIVNDFQKGDIAEGYSVSREKKESFPLTVTSAQKNPTAFYLCASSQDSVGEAFFGQGTRLTVV.

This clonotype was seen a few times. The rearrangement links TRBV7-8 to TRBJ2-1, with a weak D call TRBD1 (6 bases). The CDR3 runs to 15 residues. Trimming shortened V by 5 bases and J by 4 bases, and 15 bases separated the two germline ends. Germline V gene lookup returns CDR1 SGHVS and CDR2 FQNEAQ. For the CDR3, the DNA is TGTGCCAGCAGCCCCAAGCGAGACAGGTACAATGAGCAGTTCTTC. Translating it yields CASSPKRDRYNEQFF.

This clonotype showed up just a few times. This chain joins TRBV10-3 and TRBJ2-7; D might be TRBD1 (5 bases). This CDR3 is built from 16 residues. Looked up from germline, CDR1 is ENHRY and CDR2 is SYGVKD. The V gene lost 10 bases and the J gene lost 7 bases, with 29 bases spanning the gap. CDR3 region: CASSQRQPPLNGEQYF. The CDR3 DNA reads TGTGCCAGCAGCCAGAGACAGCCACCCTTGAATGGGGAGCAGTACTTC.